The 5 T cell receptor beta chains in this list originate from one sample, sequenced in a study of OX40 agonist ivuxolimab in advanced cancers. Clones were sequenced by immunoSEQ multiplex PCR, and TCRdb holds only the in-frame ones, with some missing. Counted here are about 100,000 clones, less than 95% occurring once; the ten biggest clones make up more than 0.25%. The sample consisted of CD4+ or CD8+ T cells sorted from blood, taken in a trial of the OX40 agonist ivuxolimab. The receptors were sampled from an adult with an advanced solid tumor such as melanoma, head and neck, liver or kidney cancer.

V usage is TRBV7-9 and J usage is TRBJ2-7, with D tentatively TRBD1 (5 bases). There are 12 residues in the CDR3. Looked up from germline, CDR1 is SEHNR and CDR2 is FQNEAQ (reference sequence). The germline V and J ends were trimmed by 2 bases and 7 bases, with 9 bases remaining between them. The DNA for the CDR3 is TGTGCCAGCAGCTTAAGACAGACTGAGCAGTACTTC. It encodes CASSLRQTEQYF.

To note about this clone: Other DNA sequences in this specimen translate into the identical CDR3. CDR3 coding DNA: TGTGCCAGCAGCCCTCAAGCCGGCCAAAACTATGGCTACACCTTC. Translation: CASSPQAGQNYGYTF. The V and J genes are TRBV9 and TRBJ1-2; no reliable D call. V lost 4 bases and J lost 2, with 15 bases in between. The germline gives CDR1 SGDLS, CDR2 YYNGEE. The CDR3 length is 15 residues.

The rearrangement links TRBV5-5 to TRBJ2-3; D is perhaps TRBD1 (6 bases). The V and J ends lost 3 bases and 4 bases respectively, with 12 bases between them. CDR3 length equals 14 residues. CDR1 is SGHKS, CDR2 YYEKEE, per germline (reference sequence). DNA of the CDR3: TGTGCCAGCAGCTGGAAAAAGGGGGCAGATACGCAGTATTTT. Encoded protein: CASSWKKGADTQYF.

This clone occurred once. The V gene is TRBV28, the J gene TRBJ2-7; 10 nucleotides match TRBD2. CDR3 length equals 17 residues. J lost 0 bases, V lost 3 bases, and 8 bases had no gene match. Germline CDR1 reads MDHEN; CDR2 reads SYDVKM. CDR3 loop: CASSLPLTSGVSYEQYF. CDR3 nucleotides: TGTGCCAGCAGTTTGCCCCTCACTAGCGGGGTCTCCTACGAGCAGTACTTC.

The chain is built from TRBV6-5 and TRBJ2-7, with 13 bases that match TRBD2. The germline CDR1 and CDR2 sequences are MNHEY and SVGAGI. Trimming removed 6 bases from V and 6 bases from J; junction bases left unmatched: 5. The CDR3 is made up of 14 amino acids. CDR3 in DNA: TGTGCCAGCAGAACCGGGACTAGCGGGACCGAGCAGTACTTC. Encoded protein: CASRTGTSGTEQYF.